This record looks at one T cell receptor beta chain sequence and its context. Its antigen is as yet unknown. V dropped 4 bases and J dropped 7 bases, with 19 bases sitting between them. The V gene's germline CDR1 is SEHNR and CDR2 FQNEAQ (reference sequence). CDR3 size: 15 residues. The data belong to a study of shared clonotypes between healthy human individuals. Study summary: The people who gave samples were two women and a few men aged 18 to 49. Points from the study as a whole: Sequencing depth was expected to affect clonotype sharing among donors.

Here immunoSEQ multiplex PCR was the method, and the copy in TCRdb shows in-frame clones only, minus some. This sample carries some 1,600,000 clones, approximately 98% of them seen once, and the ten largest clones take about 0.4%. The chain links TRBV7-9 to TRBJ1-1; a weak D match, TRBD1 (5 bases). The TCR originated in a man aged 25-45 years in good health. Material: naive CD4+ T cells sorted from blood. Subset here: CD45RA+ positively selected. DNA for the CDR3: TGTGCCAGCAGCTCAGCCGGCTTCAGGGCGGATGAAGCTTTCTTT. Translated: CASSSAGFRADEAFF.